The 24 T cell receptor beta chains below come from one sample, sequenced in a study of blood T cell repertoires in COVID-19. Clones were sequenced by immunoSEQ multiplex PCR, and TCRdb holds only the in-frame ones, with some missing. This table holds some 30,000 clones, about 91% found once. Sequenced sample: peripheral blood. These receptor sequences come from a man aged 45-65 years with active COVID-19.

The chain recombines TRBV9 with TRBJ1-4; maybe TRBD1 (6 bases). This CDR3 spans 14 amino acids. The V and J ends lost 4 bases and 7 bases respectively, with 14 bases between them. Germline V gene sequence: CDR1 SGDLS, CDR2 YYNGEE. As DNA, the CDR3 is TGTGCCAGCAGCTCTAGACAGGACCCTGAAAAACTGTTTTTT. This sequence encodes CASSSRQDPEKLFF.

This clone showed up just a few times. This chain joins TRBV7-6 and TRBJ2-7; D might be TRBD1 (6 bases). Deletions cut 1 base from V and 2 bases from J, with 9 bases between. The CDR3 runs to 14 residues. Germline CDR1 SGHVS, CDR2 FNYEAQ. The CDR3 is CASSLGGDTYEQYF. CDR3 nucleotides: TGTGCCAGCAGCTTAGGTGGGGACACCTACGAGCAGTACTTC.

The chain uses TRBV2 and TRBJ1-1; TRBD1 aligns across 10 bases. Germline V gene lookup returns CDR1 SNHLY and CDR2 FYNNEI. This CDR3 spans 12 amino acids. The trim removed 6 bases at V and 6 bases at J, leaving 1 base unmatched. The CDR3: CASRGQGAEAFF. The CDR3 DNA reads as TGTGCCAGCAGAGGACAGGGGGCTGAAGCTTTCTTT. The variable domain in full, with the rest retrieved from reference TRBV2 and TRBJ1-1, is EPEVTQTPSHQVTQMGQEVILRCVPISNHLYFYWYRQILGQKVEFLVSFYNNEISEKSEIFDDQFSVERPDGSNFTLKIRSTKLEDSAMYFCASRGQGAEAFFGQGTRLTVV.

The rearrangement links TRBV7-9 to TRBJ1-3; 7 bases are a match to TRBD1. The CDR3 consists of 15 residues. The ends lost 6 bases at V and 0 bases at J; junction bases unmatched: 5. Germline CDR1 is SEHNR and CDR2 is FQNEAQ (reference sequence). The CDR3 sequence: CASSRGQDSGNTIYF. The CDR3 DNA follows: TGTGCCAGCAGTCGAGGACAGGACTCTGGAAACACCATATATTTT.

CDR3 DNA: TGTGCCAGCAGTTCGAGAGCGCCAACTAATGAAAAACTGTTTTTT. Protein sequence: CASSSRAPTNEKLFF. The chain uses TRBV28 and TRBJ1-4; D remains ambiguous. The CDR3 is 15 residues long. V dropped 4 bases and J dropped 0 bases, with 9 bases sitting between them. Germline CDR1 reads MDHEN; CDR2 reads SYDVKM.

This clone turned up a few times. CDR3 nucleotides: TGTGCCATCAGTGAGTCATCCGGGACAGGGAATTCACCCCTCCACTTT. Protein: CAISESSGTGNSPLHF. The chain joins TRBV10-3 to TRBJ1-6; 9 nucleotides agree with TRBD1. The length of the CDR3 is 16 residues. Germline lookup yields CDR1 ENHRY and CDR2 SYGVKD. V shed 0 bases, J shed 7 bases, and the junction held 4 bases outside the gene matches.

V usage is TRBV11-2 and J usage is TRBJ2-6; D gene ambiguous. Germline V gene lookup returns CDR1 SGHAT and CDR2 FQNNGV. The V gene lost 2 bases and the J gene lost 0 bases, with 5 bases spanning the gap. The CDR3 extends over 15 amino acids. The CDR3 sequence: CASSLSFSGANVLTF. The CDR3 DNA reads TGTGCCAGCAGCTTATCCTTCTCTGGGGCCAACGTCCTGACTTTC.

The rearrangement links TRBV3-1 (or the pseudogene TRBV3-2) to TRBJ2-3; 11 nucleotides line up with TRBD2. The germline V gene has CDR1 LGHDT and CDR2 YNNKEL (reference sequence). The CDR3 spans 17 residues. Trimming cost V 3 bases and J 0 bases; bases outside gene matches: 5. CDR3 protein: CASSHRLAGLSTDTQYF. The CDR3 bases are TGTGCCAGCAGCCACCGACTAGCGGGACTTAGCACAGATACGCAGTATTTT.

The J gene is TRBJ1-1, the V gene TRBV11-3, with unresolved D. CDR3 length: 14 amino acids. Germline V gives CDR1 SGHNT, CDR2 YENEEA. V was pared by 5 bases and J by 0 bases, with 10 bases between. Here the CDR3 DNA reads TGTGCCAGCAGCCTGTCCGGGGTGAACACTGAAGCTTTCTTT. It specifies CASSLSGVNTEAFF.

The chain uses TRBV1 and TRBJ2-3; TRBD2 is the table's D call and was not checked against the DNA. TRBV1 is reported as a pseudogene. The CDR3 contains 20 residues. The CDR3 loop reads CTSSQVLTGTSGESQDTQYF. DNA for the CDR3: TGCACCAGCAGCCAGGTCCTTACCGGGACTAGCGGGGAGTCTCAAGATACGCAGTATTTT.

The CDR3, as DNA: TGTGCCAGCACCCAATGGCGAACGGGAATCTTTTATGGCTACACCTTC. Its translation is CASTQWRTGIFYGYTF. The chain joins TRBV5-6 to TRBJ1-2; D unresolved. There are 16 residues in the CDR3. The V end lost 6 bases, the J end lost 5 bases, and 23 bases lay between the germline ends. Germline V gene sequence: CDR1 SGHDT, CDR2 YYEEEE.

The chain uses TRBV7-2 and TRBJ2-3; TRBD2 matches at 7 bases. Germline V CDR1 and CDR2: SGHTA, FQGNSA. The CDR3 spans 14 residues. V shed 7 bases, J shed 1 base, and the junction held 5 bases outside the gene matches. CDR3 sequence reads: CASTATSRTDTQYF. As DNA, the CDR3 is TGTGCCAGCACCGCGACTAGCCGCACAGATACGCAGTATTTT.

CDR3 amino acids: CASTARGGILTYTGELFF. Written as DNA, the CDR3 is TGTGCCAGCACCGCGCGGGGTGGCATCCTCACCTACACCGGGGAGCTGTTTTTT. The chain recombines TRBV28 with TRBJ2-2, with D possibly being TRBD2 (6 bases). The V and J ends lost 7 bases and 3 bases respectively, with 24 bases between them. This CDR3 is built from 18 residues. CDR1 is MDHEN, CDR2 SYDVKM, per germline.

The chain links TRBV5-8 to TRBJ1-5; D gene uncertain. The CDR3 consists of 15 residues. Germline CDR1 and CDR2: SGHTS and YDEGEE. V was shortened by 4 bases and J by 3 bases, with 14 bases between the two germline ends. The CDR3 region has the DNA TGTGCCAGCAGCCCCCGGGGAGCGTTCAATCAGCCCCAGCATTTT. The encoded protein is CASSPRGAFNQPQHF. The entire variable domain, with the rest obtained from reference TRBV5-8 and TRBJ1-5, is as follows: EAGVTQSPTHLIKTRGQQATLRCSPISGHTSVYWYQQALGLGLQFLLWYDEGEERNRGNFPPRFSGRQFPNYSSELNVNALELEDSALYLCASSPRGAFNQPQHFGDGTRLSIL.

This sequence joins TRBV27 and TRBJ1-6; D unclear. Germline loops: CDR1 MNHEY, CDR2 SMNVEV (reference sequence). The CDR3 covers 15 residues. Trimming pared 5 bases from V and 4 bases from J, leaving 12 bases between. The CDR3 DNA reads TGTGCCAGCAGTCGGCGGGTCGAATATAATTCACCCCTCCACTTT. This codes for CASSRRVEYNSPLHF.

The CDR3 DNA reads as TGTGCCAGCAGTTTGGGGGAGGGTGGGGAGCTGTTTTTT. Its translation: CASSLGEGGELFF. The chain joins TRBV12-3 or TRBV12-4 to TRBJ2-2, with TRBD2 matching over 7 bases. This CDR3 comprises 13 residues. J was trimmed by 8 bases and V by 3 bases; bases with no gene match: 3.

J is TRBJ1-4 and V is TRBV30, with D maybe TRBD1 (5 bases). Germline-derived CDR1 and CDR2 are GTSNPN and SVGIG (reference sequence). CDR3 length: 14 amino acids. V was trimmed by 4 bases and J by 0 bases, leaving 9 bases between them. CDR3 DNA sequence: TGTGCCTGGACTAAGACAGCAACTAATGAAAAACTGTTTTTT. This translates into CAWTKTATNEKLFF.

The chain employs TRBV7-9 and TRBJ1-1; D gene ambiguous. CDR1 and CDR2 from the germline V gene are SEHNR and FQNEAQ (reference sequence). The CDR3 is 13 amino acids. V dropped 6 bases and J dropped 4 bases, with 12 bases sitting between them. CDR3 sequence: CASSPPSGTEAFF. In DNA, the CDR3 is TGTGCCAGCAGTCCCCCTTCGGGCACTGAAGCTTTCTTT. The full variable domain, in which reference TRBV7-9 and TRBJ1-1 provide the parts outside the CDR3, is DTGVSQNPRHKITKRGQNVTFRCDPISEHNRLYWYRQTLGQGPEFLTYFQNEAQLEKSRLLSDRFSAERPKGSFSTLEIQRTEQGDSAMYLCASSPPSGTEAFFGQGTRLTVV.

In its sample, this clone was seen a few times. As DNA, the CDR3 is TGTGCCAGCAGCCCCATGGTAGGGGCAACCGGGGAGCTGTTTTTT. Encoded protein: CASSPMVGATGELFF. The chain recombines TRBV14 with TRBJ2-2; D may be TRBD1 (5 bases). The CDR3 has 15 residues. Between the trimmed V and J ends, which lost 4 bases and 5 bases, there was a span of 14 bases. Germline values: CDR1 SGHDN, CDR2 FVKESK.

This chain links TRBV5-1 with TRBJ2-7, with a weak D call TRBD2 (5 bases). There are 14 residues in the CDR3. V dropped 5 bases and J dropped 0 bases, with 12 bases sitting between them. Germline V gene data show CDR1 as SGHRS and CDR2 as YFSETQ. The CDR3: CASRPGINSYEQYF. The CDR3 region has the DNA TGCGCCAGCAGGCCCGGGATCAACTCCTACGAGCAGTACTTC.

V gene TRBV29-1 combines with J gene TRBJ2-3; TRBD1 might be the D (6 bases). Germline CDR1 is SQVTM and CDR2 is ANQGSEA. This CDR3 contains 13 residues. V was clipped by 7 bases and J by 3 bases, with 14 bases between them. The CDR3 DNA follows: TGCAGCGCCCCGGCAGGGGCTACAGATACGCAGTATTTT. Its translation: CSAPAGATDTQYF.

The rearrangement uses TRBV30 and TRBJ1-1; D is perhaps TRBD1 (5 bases). Trimming pared 5 bases from V and 4 bases from J, leaving 14 bases between. This CDR3 has 13 residues. Germline V gene lookup returns CDR1 GTSNPN and CDR2 SVGIG (reference sequence). The CDR3 nucleotides read TGTGCCTGGTTAAACCAGGGTGGCACTGAAGCTTTCTTT. Translating it yields CAWLNQGGTEAFF.

The rearrangement links TRBV20-1 to TRBJ2-7; D may be TRBD1 (7 bases). V shed 3 bases and J shed 6 bases, with 15 bases lying between them. In germline, CDR1 is DFQATT, CDR2 SNEGSKA (reference sequence). The CDR3 has 13 residues. This chain's CDR3 is CSASRGGGGEQYF. CDR3 in DNA: TGCAGTGCTAGTCGAGGAGGGGGCGGCGAGCAGTACTTC.

V and J are TRBV5-6 and TRBJ2-3, with TRBD2 identical over 12 bases. CDR1 is SGHDT, CDR2 YYEEEE, per germline. This CDR3 spans 18 amino acids. J lost 6 bases, V lost 0 bases, and 11 bases had no gene match. CDR3 DNA sequence: TGTGCCAGCAGCTTGGCACTACTAGCGGGGGGCGGTGCGGATACGCAGTATTTT. It translates to CASSLALLAGGGADTQYF.